This entry concerns a single T cell receptor (beta chain). Antigen unknown. This sample was included in a study of monozygotic twins with inflammatory bowel disease. Study observations and caveats: By inverse Simpson index, TCRbeta diversity was lower in IBD patients than in healthy co-twins. Healthy twins shared more clonotypes with others than IBD patients, most markedly active ones. Extra variability in the repertoires of patients may have come from differing immunosuppressive treatments. The results supported no single strong signal or clonotype associated with IBD.

After re-calling the 5' RACE reads, TCRdb lists one entry per CDR3 protein, DNA absent. Found here are 400,000 to 500,000 distinct CDR3 sequences; the top ten clones hold less than 2.5%. Germline-derived CDR1 and CDR2 are SQVTM and ANQGSEA. This CDR3 comprises 13 residues. V and J are TRBV29-1 and TRBJ2-5; TCRdb calls TRBD2, which cannot be checked without DNA. The TCR originated in a human donor with ulcerative colitis or Crohn's disease, or a healthy co-twin of an affected twin (not recorded which). Sequenced material: blood. CDR3 amino acids: CSVEGPAEETQYF.